These 17 T cell receptor beta chains share one sample of origin, sequenced in a study of CD8 T cells in ankylosing spondylitis. TCRdb independently ran MiXCR on the 5' RACE reads; one entry per CDR3 protein. The sample shows about 90,000 distinct CDR3 sequences, about 27% of them seen only once. The sample consisted of blood, either unsorted or a sorted T cell fraction (not recorded which). The receptor set was obtained from a male donor with ankylosing spondylitis or in good health (not recorded which).

The gene calls are TRBV7-9 and TRBJ2-1, with TRBD1 matching over 10 bases. From germline, CDR1 is SEHNR and CDR2 FQNEAQ (reference sequence). V trimming: 6 bases; J trimming: 7 bases; junction bases outside the gene matches: 9. The CDR3 sequence is 15 residues long. The CDR3 sequence is CASRDLDRGSNEQFF. The DNA of the CDR3 is TGTGCCAGCAGGGATCTGGACAGGGGGTCTAATGAGCAGTTCTTC.

CDR3 in amino acids: CSASQFSNQPQHF. DNA of the CDR3: TGCAGTGCTAGTCAATTTAGCAATCAGCCCCAGCATTTT. The chain has TRBV20-1 and TRBJ1-5; no clear D. This CDR3 has 13 amino acids. Trimming pared 3 bases from V and 0 bases from J, leaving 6 bases between. Per the germline V gene, CDR1 is DFQATT and CDR2 is SNEGSKA (reference sequence).

This chain uses TRBV7-6 with TRBJ2-5; a possible D gene is TRBD2 (6 bases). The CDR3 runs to 15 residues. Trimming took off 0 bases at V and 4 bases at J, with 12 bases between the two ends. The germline V gene encodes CDR1 SGHVS and CDR2 FNYEAQ. CDR3 coding DNA: TGTGCCAGCAGCTTAGCGGGGGTGGAGGGAGAGACCCAGTACTTC. Translation gives CASSLAGVEGETQYF.

This clonotype was picked up a small number of times. The rearrangement uses TRBV20-1 and TRBJ2-5, with 9 positions matching TRBD2. Germline V lookup: CDR1 DFQATT, CDR2 SNEGSKA (reference sequence). The junction had 7 bases not matched to a gene; V was cut back by 6 bases and J by 2 bases. The length of the CDR3 is 14 residues. In DNA form, the CDR3 reads TGCAGTGCGCACCGAGCGGGAGGTCAAGAGACCCAGTACTTC. Its translation: CSAHRAGGQETQYF.

This clonotype was seen only a few times. The gene calls are TRBV5-6 and TRBJ2-5; maybe TRBD2 (5 bases). This CDR3 has 11 residues. Germline loops: CDR1 SGHDT, CDR2 YYEEEE. V lost 5 bases and J lost 4, with 6 bases in between. The CDR3 protein is CASRRGETQYF. The DNA of the CDR3 is TGTGCCAGCAGACGGGGAGAGACCCAGTACTTC. Full variable domain (outside the CDR3, taken from reference TRBV5-6 and TRBJ2-5): DAGVTQSPTHLIKTRGQQVTLRCSPKSGHDTVSWYQQALGQGPQFIFQYYEEEERQRGNFPDRFSGHQFPNYSSELNVNALLLGDSALYLCASRRGETQYFGPGTRLLVL.

The gene calls are TRBV5-1 and TRBJ2-3, with TRBD2 matching 8 bases. Per the germline V gene, CDR1 is SGHRS and CDR2 is YFSETQ. With 2 bases clipped from V and 6 bases from J, the junction kept 8 bases outside the gene matches. The CDR3 is 15 residues long. DNA of the CDR3: TGCGCCAGCAGCTTCGGAGCGGGGGACGGGGATACGCAGTATTTT. Encoded protein: CASSFGAGDGDTQYF.

This clonotype showed up just a few times. The CDR3 DNA follows: TGCGCCAGCAGCCAAGGCCCCAGGGGCAATGAGCAGTTCTTC. Its translation: CASSQGPRGNEQFF. The chain joins TRBV4-1 to TRBJ2-1; a possible D gene is TRBD1 (6 bases). Germline assignment: CDR1 MGHRA and CDR2 YSYEKL. There are 14 residues in the CDR3. V dropped 1 base and J dropped 6 bases, with 10 bases sitting between them.

This clonotype was detected ten times or more. The chain couples TRBV7-9 to TRBJ2-7; D call uncertain. The CDR3 extends over 15 amino acids. Germline V lookup: CDR1 SEHNR, CDR2 FQNEAQ (reference sequence). V lost 5 bases to trimming and J lost 2 bases, with 16 bases between them. The chain's CDR3 is CASSPTLAGTYEQYF. CDR3 in DNA: TGTGCCAGCAGCCCCACCCTCGCAGGTACCTACGAGCAGTACTTC. Supplemented by reference TRBV7-9 and TRBJ2-7, the full variable domain reads DTGVSQNPRHKITKRGQNVTFRCDPISEHNRLYWYRQTLGQGPEFLTYFQNEAQLEKSRLLSDRFSAERPKGSFSTLEIQRTEQGDSAMYLCASSPTLAGTYEQYFGPGTRLTVT.

The chain combines TRBV18 with TRBJ2-7; 7 nucleotides match TRBD2. CDR1 KGHSH and CDR2 LQKENI come from the germline V gene. Germline trimming cut 2 bases from V and 1 base from J; bases unmatched to any gene: 8. The CDR3 runs to 16 residues. The CDR3 is CASSPVGGVVSYEQYF. The CDR3 coding sequence is TGTGCCAGCTCACCAGTGGGAGGGGTTGTGTCCTACGAGCAGTACTTC.

This clonotype was counted a few times. This chain connects TRBV5-1 to TRBJ2-7; D uncertain. Germline CDR1 is SGHRS and CDR2 is YFSETQ. Trimming pared 1 base from V and 2 bases from J, leaving 13 bases between. The CDR3 sequence is 15 residues long. CDR3 residues: CASSLFSGPTYEQYV. CDR3 in DNA: TGCGCCAGCAGCTTGTTTTCGGGCCCCACCTACGAGCAGTACGTC.

The chain has TRBV30 and TRBJ1-4, with 9 nucleotides matching TRBD1. V trimming: 0 bases; J trimming: 6 bases; junction bases outside the gene matches: 5. This CDR3 is built from 15 residues. Germline V gene lookup returns CDR1 GTSNPN and CDR2 SVGIG (reference sequence). The chain's CDR3 is CAWSVGTGGYEKLFF. The CDR3 region has the DNA TGTGCCTGGAGTGTAGGAACAGGGGGCTATGAAAAACTGTTTTTT.

Comment on this clonotype: A much larger clonotype is one base distant, so this may be a read error. V usage is TRBV20-1 and J usage is TRBJ1-1; 10 bases agree with TRBD1. V lost 5 bases and J lost 5; bases outside the gene matches: 5. This CDR3 has 13 amino acids. CDR1 DFQATT and CDR2 SNEGSKA come from the germline V gene (reference sequence). The CDR3 DNA sequence: TGCAGTGCTTGGGACAGGGGAGGGACTGAAGCTTTCTTT. Translation: CSAWDRGGTEAFF.

The genes are TRBV20-1 and TRBJ2-2, with TRBD1 matching 9 bases. This CDR3 spans 16 amino acids. V gave up 3 bases and J gave up 2 bases; unmatched junction bases: 7. CDR1 is DFQATT and CDR2 is SNEGSKA in the germline V gene (reference sequence). This CDR3 reads CSASPQGAFNTGELFF. The CDR3 DNA reads TGCAGTGCTAGCCCACAGGGGGCTTTTAACACCGGGGAGCTGTTTTTT.

The chain carries TRBV3-1 and TRBJ1-1; D perhaps matches TRBD1 (6 bases). The CDR3 spans 16 residues. The V gene's germline CDR1 is LGHDT and CDR2 YNNKEL (reference sequence). Deletions cut 4 bases from V and 3 bases from J, with 18 bases between. The CDR3 region has the DNA TGTGCCAGCAGCCCCATCTGGGGAGGGGGAGACACTGAAGCTTTCTTT. This translates into CASSPIWGGGDTEAFF.

CDR3 sequence reads: CASSGGQRVQETQYF. CDR3 bases: TGTGCCAGCAGTGGTGGCCAGCGGGTCCAAGAGACCCAGTACTTC. The chain uses TRBV2 and TRBJ2-5, with a weak D call TRBD2 (6 bases). Germline V gene data show CDR1 as SNHLY and CDR2 as FYNNEI. Trimming took off 4 bases at V and 1 base at J, with 13 bases between the two ends. The CDR3 spans 15 residues.

This chain connects TRBV7-8 to TRBJ2-1; 14 bases line up with TRBD2. Losses at the gene ends were 1 base for V and 9 bases for J; bases not matched to a gene: 8. CDR3 length equals 17 residues. CDR1 and CDR2 (germline): SGHVS, FQNEAQ. CDR3 loop: CASSLDEGLAGDREQFF. The CDR3 DNA reads TGTGCCAGCAGCTTAGACGAGGGACTAGCGGGGGATCGTGAGCAGTTCTTC.

This clonotype has ten or more counts. CDR3 loop: CSAKTGVEQFF. The CDR3 bases are TGCAGTGCTAAGACCGGGGTTGAGCAGTTCTTC. The chain carries TRBV20-1 and TRBJ2-1; weak D call: TRBD2 (5 bases). The ends were cut back, 4 bases at V and 9 bases at J, with 10 bases in the middle. CDR1 and CDR2 from the germline V gene are DFQATT and SNEGSKA (reference sequence). The CDR3 loop spans 11 amino acids.